Here is one T cell receptor beta chain with its context. These data come from a study of shared T cell receptors in the human thymus. Clones were sequenced by immunoSEQ multiplex PCR, and TCRdb holds only the in-frame ones, with some missing. The sample consists of some 700,000 clones, 80% to 90% of them appearing once. Trimming at V came to 3 bases and at J to 2 bases, leaving 2 bases not matched to a gene. CDR3 length: 15 amino acids. Germline CDR1 ENHRY, CDR2 SYGVKD. Separately, the same data were catalogued under a study of human thymus T cells. That report notes: Healthy Finnish infants undergoing corrective surgery for congenital heart defects were used as donors. During corrective heart surgery, resections were taken, and the thymus tissue came from them. Reports from related research described highly overlapping thymic repertoires among unrelated individuals.

The sequence was obtained from a girl under three years old with a congenital heart defect. Sequences were obtained from thymocytes. This chain links TRBV10-3 with TRBJ2-7; 12 nucleotides agree with TRBD2. CDR3 residues: CAISDGLAGPYEQYF. DNA of the CDR3: TGTGCCATCAGTGATGGACTAGCGGGGCCCTACGAGCAGTACTTC.